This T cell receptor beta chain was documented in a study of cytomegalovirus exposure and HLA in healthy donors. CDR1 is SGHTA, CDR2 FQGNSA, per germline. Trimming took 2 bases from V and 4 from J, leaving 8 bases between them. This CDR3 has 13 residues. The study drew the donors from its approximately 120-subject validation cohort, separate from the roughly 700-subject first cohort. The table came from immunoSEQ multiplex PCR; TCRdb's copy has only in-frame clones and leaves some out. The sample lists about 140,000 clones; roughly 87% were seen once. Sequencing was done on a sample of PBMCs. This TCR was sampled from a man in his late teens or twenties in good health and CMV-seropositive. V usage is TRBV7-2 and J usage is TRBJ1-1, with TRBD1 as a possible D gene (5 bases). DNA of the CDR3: TGTGCCAGCAGCTTATCCCAGGGCACTGAAGCTTTCTTT. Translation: CASSLSQGTEAFF. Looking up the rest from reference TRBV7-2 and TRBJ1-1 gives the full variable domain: GAGVSQSPSNKVTEKGKDVELRCDPISGHTALYWYRQSLGQGLEFLIYFQGNSAPDKSGLPSDRFSAERTGGSVSTLTIQRTQQEDSAVYLCASSLSQGTEAFFGQGTRLTVV.